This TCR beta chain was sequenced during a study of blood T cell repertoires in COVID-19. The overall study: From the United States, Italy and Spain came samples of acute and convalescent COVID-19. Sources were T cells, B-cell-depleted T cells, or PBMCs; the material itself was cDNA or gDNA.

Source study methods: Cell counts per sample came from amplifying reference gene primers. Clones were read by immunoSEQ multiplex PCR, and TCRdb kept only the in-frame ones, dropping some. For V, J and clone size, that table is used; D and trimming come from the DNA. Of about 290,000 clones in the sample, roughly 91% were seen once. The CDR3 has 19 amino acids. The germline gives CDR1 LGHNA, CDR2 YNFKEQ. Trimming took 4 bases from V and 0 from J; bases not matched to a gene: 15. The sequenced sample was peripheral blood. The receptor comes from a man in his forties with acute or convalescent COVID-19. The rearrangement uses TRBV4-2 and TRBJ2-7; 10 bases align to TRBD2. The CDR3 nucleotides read TGTGCCAGCAGCCGGAGGGAAAGCGGGGGGGTTAAGCTCTCCTACGAGCAGTACTTC. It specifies CASSRRESGGVKLSYEQYF.